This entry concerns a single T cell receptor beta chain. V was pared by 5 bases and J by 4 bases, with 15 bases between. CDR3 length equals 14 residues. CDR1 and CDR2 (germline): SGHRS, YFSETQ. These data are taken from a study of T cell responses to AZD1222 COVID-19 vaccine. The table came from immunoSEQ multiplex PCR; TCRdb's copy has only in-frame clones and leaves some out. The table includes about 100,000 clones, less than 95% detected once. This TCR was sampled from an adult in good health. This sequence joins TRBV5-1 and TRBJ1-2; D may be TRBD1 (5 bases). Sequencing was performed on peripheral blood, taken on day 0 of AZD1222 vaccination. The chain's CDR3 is CASSTGGNSYGYTF. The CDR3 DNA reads TGCGCCAGCAGTACGGGGGGGAACAGCTATGGCTACACCTTC.